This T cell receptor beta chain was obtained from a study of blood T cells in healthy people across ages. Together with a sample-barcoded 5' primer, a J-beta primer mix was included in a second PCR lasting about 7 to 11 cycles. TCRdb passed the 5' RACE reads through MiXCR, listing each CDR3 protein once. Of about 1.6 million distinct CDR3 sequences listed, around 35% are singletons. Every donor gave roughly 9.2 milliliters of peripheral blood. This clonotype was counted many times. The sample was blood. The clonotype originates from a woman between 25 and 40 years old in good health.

The CDR3 sequence is CASSATGVYEQYF. The DNA for the CDR3 is TGTGCCAGCAGTGCGACAGGGGTCTACGAGCAGTACTTC. The chain combines TRBV6-1 with TRBJ2-7, with 8 positions matching TRBD1. The trim removed 4 bases at V and 3 bases at J, leaving 2 bases unmatched. Germline CDR1 is MNHNS and CDR2 is SASEGT. The CDR3 is made up of 13 amino acids.